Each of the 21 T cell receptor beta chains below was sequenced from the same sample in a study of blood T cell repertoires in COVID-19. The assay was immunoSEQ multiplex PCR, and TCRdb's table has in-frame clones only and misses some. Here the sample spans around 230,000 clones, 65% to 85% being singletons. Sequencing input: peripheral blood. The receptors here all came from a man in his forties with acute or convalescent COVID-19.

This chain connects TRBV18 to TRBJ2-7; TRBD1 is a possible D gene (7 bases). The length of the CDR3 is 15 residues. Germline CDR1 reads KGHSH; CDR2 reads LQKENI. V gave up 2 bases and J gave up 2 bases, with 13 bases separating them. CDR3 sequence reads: CASSPAQGGPYEQYF. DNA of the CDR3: TGTGCCAGCTCACCAGCCCAGGGGGGCCCCTACGAGCAGTACTTC.

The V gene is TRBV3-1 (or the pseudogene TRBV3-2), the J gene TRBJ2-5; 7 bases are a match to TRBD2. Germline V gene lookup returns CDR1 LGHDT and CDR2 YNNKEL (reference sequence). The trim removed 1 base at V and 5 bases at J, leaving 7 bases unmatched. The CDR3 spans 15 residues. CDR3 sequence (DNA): TGTGCCAGCAGCCAAGGCCGGCCCGGGGGGGAGACCCAGTACTTC. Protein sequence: CASSQGRPGGETQYF.

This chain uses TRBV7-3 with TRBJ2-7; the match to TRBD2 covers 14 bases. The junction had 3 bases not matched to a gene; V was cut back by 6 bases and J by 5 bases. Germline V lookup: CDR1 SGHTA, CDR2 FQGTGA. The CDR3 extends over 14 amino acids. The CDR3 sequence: CASSRGLAGDEQYF. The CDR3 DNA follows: TGTGCCAGCAGTCGGGGACTAGCGGGGGACGAGCAGTACTTC. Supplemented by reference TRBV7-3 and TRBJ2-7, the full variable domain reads GAGVSQTPSNKVTEKGKYVELRCDPISGHTALYWYRQSLGQGPEFLIYFQGTGAADDSGLPNDRFFAVRPEGSVSTLKIQRTERGDSAVYLCASSRGLAGDEQYFGPGTRLTVT.

CDR3 coding DNA: TGTGCCACCAGCAGAGGGGGGCCCGGTGAAAAACTGTTTTTT. This translates into CATSRGGPGEKLFF. The J gene is TRBJ1-4, the V gene TRBV15; D might be TRBD1 (6 bases). V shed 1 base and J shed 7 bases, with 10 bases lying between them. This CDR3 has 14 amino acids. Germline CDR1 and CDR2: LNHNV and YYDKDF (reference sequence).

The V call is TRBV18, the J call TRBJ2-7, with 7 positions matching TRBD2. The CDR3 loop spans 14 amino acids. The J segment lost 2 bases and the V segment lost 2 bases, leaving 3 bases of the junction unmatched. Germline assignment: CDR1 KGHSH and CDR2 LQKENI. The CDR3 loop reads CASSPGTTTYEQYF. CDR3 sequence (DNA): TGTGCCAGCTCACCAGGGACTACAACCTACGAGCAGTACTTC.

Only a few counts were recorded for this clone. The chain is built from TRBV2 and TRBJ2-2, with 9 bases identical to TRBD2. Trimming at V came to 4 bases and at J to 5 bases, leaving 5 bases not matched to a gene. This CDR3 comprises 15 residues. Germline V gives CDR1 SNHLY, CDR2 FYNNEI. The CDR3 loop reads CASSALAGPTGELFF. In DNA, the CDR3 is TGTGCCAGCAGTGCGCTAGCGGGACCGACCGGGGAGCTGTTTTTT.

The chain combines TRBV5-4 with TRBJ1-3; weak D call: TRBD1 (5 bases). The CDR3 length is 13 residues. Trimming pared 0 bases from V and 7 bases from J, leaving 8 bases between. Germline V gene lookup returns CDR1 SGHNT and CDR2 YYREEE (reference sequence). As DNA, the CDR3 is TGTGCCAGCAGCTTGGGTGGGGGGAACACCATATATTTT. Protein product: CASSLGGGNTIYF.

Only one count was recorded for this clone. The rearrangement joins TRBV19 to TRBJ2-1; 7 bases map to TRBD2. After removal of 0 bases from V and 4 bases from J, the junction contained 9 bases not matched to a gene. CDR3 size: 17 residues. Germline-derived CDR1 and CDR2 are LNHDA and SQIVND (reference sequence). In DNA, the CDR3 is TGTGCCAGTAGTATAGATGGATCAGCGGGGCCATACAATGAGCAGTTCTTC. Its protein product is CASSIDGSAGPYNEQFF.

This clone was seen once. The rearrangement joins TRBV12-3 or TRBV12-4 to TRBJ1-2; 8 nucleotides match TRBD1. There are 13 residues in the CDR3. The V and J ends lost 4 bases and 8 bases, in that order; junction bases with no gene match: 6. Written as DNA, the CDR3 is TGTGCCAGCAGTTCGGGACAGGTAGCCGGCTACACCTTC. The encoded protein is CASSSGQVAGYTF.

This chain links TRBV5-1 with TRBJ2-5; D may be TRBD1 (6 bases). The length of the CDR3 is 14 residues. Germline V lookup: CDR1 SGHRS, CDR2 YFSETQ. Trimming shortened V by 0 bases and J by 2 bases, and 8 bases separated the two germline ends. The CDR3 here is CASSLERGQETQYF. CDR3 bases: TGCGCCAGCAGCTTGGAGAGGGGGCAAGAGACCCAGTACTTC. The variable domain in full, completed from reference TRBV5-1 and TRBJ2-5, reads KAGVTQTPRYLIKTRGQQVTLSCSPISGHRSVSWYQQTPGQGLQFLFEYFSETQRNKGNFPGRFSGRQFSNSRSEMNVSTLELGDSALYLCASSLERGQETQYFGPGTRLLVL.

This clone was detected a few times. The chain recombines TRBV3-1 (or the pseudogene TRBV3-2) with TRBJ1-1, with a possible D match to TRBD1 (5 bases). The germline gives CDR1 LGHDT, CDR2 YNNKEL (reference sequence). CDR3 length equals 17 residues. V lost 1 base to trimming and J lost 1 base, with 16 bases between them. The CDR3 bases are TGTGCCAGCAGCCAAGGGTACAGGACCTACCGGAACACTGAAGCTTTCTTT. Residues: CASSQGYRTYRNTEAFF.

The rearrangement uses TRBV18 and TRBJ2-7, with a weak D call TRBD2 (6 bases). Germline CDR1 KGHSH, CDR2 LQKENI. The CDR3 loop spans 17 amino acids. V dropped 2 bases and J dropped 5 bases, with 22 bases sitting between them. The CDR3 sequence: CASSPSGGVRSSHEQYF. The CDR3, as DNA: TGTGCCAGCTCACCATCGGGCGGGGTGAGGAGTAGCCACGAGCAGTACTTC.

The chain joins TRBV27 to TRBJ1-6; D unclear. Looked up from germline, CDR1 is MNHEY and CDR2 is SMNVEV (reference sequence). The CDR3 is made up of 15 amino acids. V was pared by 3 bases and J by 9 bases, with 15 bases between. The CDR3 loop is CASSLGWFRGSPLHF. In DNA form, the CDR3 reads TGTGCCAGCAGTTTGGGGTGGTTCCGGGGTTCACCCCTCCACTTT.

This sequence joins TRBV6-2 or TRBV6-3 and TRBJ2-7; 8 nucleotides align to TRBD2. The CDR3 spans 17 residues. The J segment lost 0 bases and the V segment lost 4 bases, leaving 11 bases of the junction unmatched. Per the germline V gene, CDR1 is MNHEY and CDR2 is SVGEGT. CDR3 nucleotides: TGTGCCAGCAGTTCCCTAATAACTAGCGGCGACTCCTACGAGCAGTACTTC. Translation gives CASSSLITSGDSYEQYF.

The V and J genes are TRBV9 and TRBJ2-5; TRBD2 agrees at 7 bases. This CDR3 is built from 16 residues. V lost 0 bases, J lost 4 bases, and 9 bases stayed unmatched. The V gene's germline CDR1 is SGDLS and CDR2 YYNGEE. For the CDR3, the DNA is TGTGCCAGCAGCGTAGGGGTTGCGGGAGAAGTAGAGACCCAGTACTTC. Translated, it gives CASSVGVAGEVETQYF.

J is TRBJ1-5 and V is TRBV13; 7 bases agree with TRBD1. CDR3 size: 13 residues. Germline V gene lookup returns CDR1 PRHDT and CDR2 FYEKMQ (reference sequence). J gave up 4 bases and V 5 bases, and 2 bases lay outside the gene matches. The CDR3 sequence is CASSLQGNQPQHF. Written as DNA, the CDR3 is TGTGCCAGCAGCCTACAGGGGAATCAGCCCCAGCATTTT.

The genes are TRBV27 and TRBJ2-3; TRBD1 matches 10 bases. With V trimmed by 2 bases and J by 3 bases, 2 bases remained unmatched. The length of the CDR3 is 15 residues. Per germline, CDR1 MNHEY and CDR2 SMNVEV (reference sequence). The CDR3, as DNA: TGTGCCAGCAGTTTAGGGACAGGGGAGACAGATACGCAGTATTTT. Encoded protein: CASSLGTGETDTQYF.

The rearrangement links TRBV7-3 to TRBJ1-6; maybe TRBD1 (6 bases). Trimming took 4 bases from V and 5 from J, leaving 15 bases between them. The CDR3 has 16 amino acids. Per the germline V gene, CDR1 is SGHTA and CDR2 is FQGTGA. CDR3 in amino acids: CASSSHGTPNNSPLHF. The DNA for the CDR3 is TGTGCCAGCAGCTCCCACGGGACACCGAATAATTCACCCCTCCACTTT. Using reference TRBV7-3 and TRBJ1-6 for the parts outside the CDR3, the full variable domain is GAGVSQTPSNKVTEKGKYVELRCDPISGHTALYWYRQSLGQGPEFLIYFQGTGAADDSGLPNDRFFAVRPEGSVSTLKIQRTERGDSAVYLCASSSHGTPNNSPLHFGNGTRLTVT.

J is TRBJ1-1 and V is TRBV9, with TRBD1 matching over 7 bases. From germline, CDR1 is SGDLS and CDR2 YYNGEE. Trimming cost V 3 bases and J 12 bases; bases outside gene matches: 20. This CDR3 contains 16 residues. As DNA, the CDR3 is TGTGCCAGCAGCGCACTTCCCGATGGGACAGCCCTCGGAACTTTCTTT. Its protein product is CASSALPDGTALGTFF. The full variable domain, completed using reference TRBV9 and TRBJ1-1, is DSGVTQTPKHLITATGQRVTLRCSPRSGDLSVYWYQQSLDQGLQFLIQYYNGEERAKGNILERFSAQQFPDLHSELNLSSLELGDSALYFCASSALPDGTALGTFFGQGTRLTVV.

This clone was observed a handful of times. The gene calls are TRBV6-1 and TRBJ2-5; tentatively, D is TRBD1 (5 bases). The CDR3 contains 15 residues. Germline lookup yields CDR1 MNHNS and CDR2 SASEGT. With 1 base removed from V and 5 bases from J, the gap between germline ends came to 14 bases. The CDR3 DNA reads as TGTGCCAGCAGTGAAGTAGAAGGGGAAGCGGAGACCCAGTACTTC. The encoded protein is CASSEVEGEAETQYF.

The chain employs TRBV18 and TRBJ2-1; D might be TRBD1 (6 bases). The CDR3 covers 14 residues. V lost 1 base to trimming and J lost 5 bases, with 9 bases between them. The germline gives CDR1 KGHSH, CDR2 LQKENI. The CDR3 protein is CASSPQGGDNEQFF. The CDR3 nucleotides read TGTGCCAGCTCACCACAAGGGGGAGACAATGAGCAGTTCTTC.